The rows below give T cell receptor beta chains drawn from one sample of a study of CD8 T cells in Susac syndrome. TCRdb re-called the immunoSEQ multiplex PCR reads with MiXCR, one entry per CDR3 protein. Here the sample spans some 180,000 distinct CDR3 sequences, about 95% being singletons. Sequencing was performed on CD4+ T cells from PBMCs. The receptors derive from a human donor in good health. Each CDR3 is given with its conserved first and last residue. D genes are given only for firm matches. Only some rows state a clone size, as once, few, many or a class for expanded clones.

length: 12
V: TRBV7-2
J: TRBJ1-2
D: -
size: -
CDR3: CASSFNSRGYTF
DNA: TGTGCCAGCAGCTTCAACTCGCGGGGCTACACCTTC

length: 14
V: TRBV29-1
J: TRBJ2-1
D: TRBD1
size: -
CDR3: CSVDGPGGSNEQFF
DNA: TGCAGCGTTGACGGGCCAGGGGGAAGCAATGAGCAGTTCTTC

length: 12
V: TRBV5-1
J: TRBJ2-3
D: TRBD1
size: -
CDR3: CASSGTGNTQYF
DNA: TGCGCCAGCAGCGGGACAGGGAATACGCAGTATTTT

length: 12
V: TRBV30
J: TRBJ2-1
D: -
size: once
CDR3: CAWTREGNEQFF
DNA: TGTGCCTGGACGCGGGAAGGGAATGAGCAGTTCTTC

length: 14
V: TRBV20-1
J: TRBJ2-7
D: TRBD1
size: -
CDR3: CSARMTGGSYEQYF
DNA: TGCAGTGCTAGGATGACAGGGGGCTCCTACGAGCAGTACTTC

length: 15
V: TRBV5-4
J: TRBJ2-1
D: TRBD2
size: -
CDR3: CASSSGRLAYNEQFF
DNA: TGTGCCAGCAGCTCCGGGAGGTTAGCCTACAATGAGCAGTTCTTC

length: 17
V: TRBV24-1
J: TRBJ2-1
D: -
size: -
CDR3: CATSDFGGRGRGNEQFF
DNA: TGTGCCACCAGTGATTTCGGCGGCAGGGGTAGAGGCAATGAGCAGTTCTTC

length: 15
V: TRBV28
J: TRBJ2-1
D: -
size: once
CDR3: CASSLLYGAYNEQFF
DNA: TGTGCCAGCAGTTTATTGTATGGGGCCTACAATGAGCAGTTCTTC

length: 13
V: TRBV20-1
J: TRBJ2-2
D: TRBD1
size: -
CDR3: CSATTGVTGELFF
DNA: TGCAGTGCTACGACAGGGGTCACCGGGGAGCTGTTTTTT

length: 15
V: TRBV7-9
J: TRBJ2-1
D: -
size: -
CDR3: CASSLSGEATGEQFF
DNA: TGTGCCAGCAGCTTATCGGGGGAGGCCACGGGTGAGCAGTTCTTC

length: 14
V: TRBV29-1
J: TRBJ1-1
D: -
size: once
CDR3: CSGQRGVGNTEAFF
DNA: TGCAGCGGGCAGCGGGGGGTCGGTAACACTGAAGCTTTCTTT

length: 14
V: TRBV29-1
J: TRBJ1-4
D: TRBD1
size: -
CDR3: CSVAGQGSNEKLFF
DNA: TGCAGCGTCGCCGGACAGGGGTCTAATGAAAAACTGTTTTTT

length: 14
V: TRBV30
J: TRBJ2-1
D: -
size: -
CDR3: CAWSRGDSYNEQFF
DNA: TGTGCCTGGAGTCGTGGCGACTCCTACAATGAGCAGTTCTTC

length: 14
V: TRBV12-3/TRBV12-4
J: TRBJ2-1
D: -
size: -
CDR3: CASSTGRRDNEQFF
DNA: TGTGCCAGCAGTACAGGGAGACGAGACAATGAGCAGTTCTTC

length: 16
V: TRBV12-3/TRBV12-4
J: TRBJ2-2
D: -
size: -
CDR3: CASSSNTGTGTGELFF
DNA: TGTGCCAGCAGTTCTAATACCGGGACTGGAACCGGGGAGCTGTTTTTT

length: 13
V: TRBV29-1
J: TRBJ1-3
D: TRBD1
size: -
CDR3: CSVGDSSGNTIYF
DNA: TGCAGCGTTGGGGACAGCTCTGGAAACACCATATATTTT

length: 14
V: TRBV14
J: TRBJ2-2
D: -
size: -
CDR3: CASSQDPNTGELFF
DNA: TGTGCCAGCAGCCAAGATCCCAACACCGGGGAGCTGTTTTTT

length: 14
V: TRBV7-3
J: TRBJ2-7
D: -
size: -
CDR3: CASSPTGFGYEQYF
DNA: TGTGCCAGCAGCCCTACAGGGTTCGGGTACGAGCAGTACTTC

length: 14
V: TRBV27
J: TRBJ2-5
D: -
size: -
CDR3: CASSPSYFQETQYF
DNA: TGTGCCAGCAGTCCCAGTTACTTCCAAGAGACCCAGTACTTC

length: 14
V: TRBV12-3/TRBV12-4
J: TRBJ2-7
D: -
size: -
CDR3: CASSVTLGLYEQYF
DNA: TGTGCCAGCAGCGTAACTCTGGGGCTCTACGAGCAGTACTTC

length: 14
V: TRBV24-1
J: TRBJ2-1
D: -
size: -
CDR3: CATSGPGFNNEQFF
DNA: TGTGCCACCAGTGGACCAGGGTTCAACAATGAGCAGTTCTTC

length: 15
V: TRBV20-1
J: TRBJ1-5
D: TRBD1
size: -
CDR3: CSARDGQGGNQPQHF
DNA: TGCAGTGCTAGAGATGGACAGGGCGGCAATCAGCCCCAGCATTTT

length: 14
V: TRBV29-1
J: TRBJ2-5
D: TRBD2
size: -
CDR3: CSVRTSGAQETQYF
DNA: TGCAGCGTCCGGACTAGCGGAGCCCAAGAGACCCAGTACTTC

length: 16
V: TRBV28
J: TRBJ2-6
D: -
size: -
CDR3: CASSGQTGARANVLTF
DNA: TGTGCCAGCAGTGGACAAACGGGAGCCCGGGCCAACGTCCTGACTTTC

length: 11
V: TRBV30
J: TRBJ2-1
D: -
size: few
CDR3: CAWSARDEQFF
DNA: TGTGCCTGGAGCGCGAGGGACGAGCAGTTCTTC

length: 13
V: TRBV29-1
J: TRBJ2-7
D: TRBD1
size: -
CDR3: CSVEGTGFHEQYF
DNA: TGCAGCGTTGAGGGGACAGGGTTTCACGAGCAGTACTTC

length: 16
V: TRBV5-6
J: TRBJ2-7
D: -
size: -
CDR3: CASSLVGRGGSYEQYF
DNA: TGTGCCAGCAGCTTGGTTGGCAGGGGTGGGTCCTACGAGCAGTACTTC

length: 12
V: TRBV19
J: TRBJ1-5
D: -
size: -
CDR3: CASSHTEQPQHF
DNA: TGTGCCAGTAGCCATACGGAGCAGCCCCAGCATTTT

length: 15
V: TRBV7-9
J: TRBJ2-6
D: -
size: -
CDR3: CASSPFTSGANVLTF
DNA: TGTGCCAGCAGTCCTTTTACTTCTGGGGCCAACGTCCTGACTTTC

length: 11
V: TRBV5-6
J: TRBJ2-1
D: -
size: -
CDR3: CASSWRREQFF
DNA: TGTGCCAGCAGCTGGAGGCGAGAGCAGTTCTTC

length: 15
V: TRBV12-3/TRBV12-4
J: TRBJ2-5
D: -
size: -
CDR3: CASSFSSRGQETQYF
DNA: TGTGCCAGCAGTTTTTCGTCTCGGGGCCAAGAGACCCAGTACTTC

length: 11
V: TRBV20-1
J: TRBJ2-1
D: -
size: -
CDR3: CSASRTFEQFF
DNA: TGCAGTGCCTCCCGGACGTTTGAGCAGTTCTTC

length: 17
V: TRBV28
J: TRBJ2-3
D: TRBD2
size: -
CDR3: CASSLMREGSLVDTQYF
DNA: TGTGCCAGCAGTTTGATGCGGGAGGGATCACTAGTGGATACGCAGTATTTT

length: 14
V: TRBV23-1
J: TRBJ2-5
D: -
size: -
CDR3: CASRAVPTPETQYF
DNA: TGCGCCAGCAGAGCGGTCCCGACCCCGGAGACCCAGTACTTC

length: 15
V: TRBV19
J: TRBJ2-7
D: -
size: -
CDR3: CASSIWQGGPYEQYF
DNA: TGTGCCAGTAGTATATGGCAGGGAGGCCCCTACGAGCAGTACTTC

length: 15
V: TRBV3-1
J: TRBJ2-5
D: TRBD1
size: -
CDR3: CASSQEQGAWETQYF
DNA: TGTGCCAGCAGCCAAGAGCAGGGGGCATGGGAGACCCAGTACTTC

length: 17
V: TRBV7-9
J: TRBJ2-3
D: TRBD2
size: -
CDR3: CASSTTTSGRVTDTQYF
DNA: TGTGCCAGCAGCACTACCACTAGCGGGAGGGTCACAGATACGCAGTATTTT

length: 13
V: TRBV19
J: TRBJ1-1
D: -
size: few
CDR3: CASTRTVNTEAFF
DNA: TGTGCCAGTACCCGGACAGTGAACACTGAAGCTTTCTTT

length: 13
V: TRBV20-1
J: TRBJ1-2
D: TRBD1
size: -
CDR3: CSARAGTDYGYTF
DNA: TGCAGTGCTAGGGCCGGGACAGACTATGGCTACACCTTC

length: 11
V: TRBV3-1
J: TRBJ1-2
D: -
size: once
CDR3: CASSRGSQHTF
DNA: TGTGCCAGCAGCCGAGGGAGCCAGCACACCTTC

length: 14
V: TRBV20-1
J: TRBJ2-7
D: -
size: -
CDR3: CSARGQDFSYEQYF
DNA: TGCAGTGCTAGAGGACAGGATTTCTCCTACGAGCAGTACTTC

length: 15
V: TRBV3-1
J: TRBJ2-1
D: TRBD2
size: -
CDR3: CASSQEPGRAGEQFF
DNA: TGTGCCAGCAGCCAAGAACCCGGGAGGGCCGGTGAGCAGTTCTTC

length: 13
V: TRBV11-2
J: TRBJ2-7
D: -
size: -
CDR3: CASSLGLSREQYF
DNA: TGTGCCAGCAGCTTAGGGTTATCGCGCGAGCAGTACTTC

length: 14
V: TRBV9
J: TRBJ2-2
D: TRBD2
size: -
CDR3: CASSGGTRTGELFF
DNA: TGTGCCAGCAGCGGAGGGACTAGGACCGGGGAGCTGTTTTTT

length: 15
V: TRBV12-3/TRBV12-4
J: TRBJ2-4
D: -
size: -
CDR3: CASSLAPLTGGIQYF
DNA: TGTGCCAGCAGTTTAGCCCCCCTCACGGGCGGCATTCAGTACTTC